The present T cell receptor (beta chain) was sequenced within a study of cytomegalovirus exposure and HLA in healthy donors. Overall study context: Most donors, about 82% of approximately 400 genotyped, fell in the Caucasian-associated ancestry cluster.

In this sample, this clone turned up a few times. Its antigen remains unidentified. Amplification used 60 Vbeta primers and 13 Jbeta primers. The table came from immunoSEQ multiplex PCR; TCRdb's copy has only in-frame clones and leaves some out. The sample gives roughly 190,000 clones, roughly an eighth of which show up once; approximately 8.3% is in the top ten. General study points: Follow-up analysis seemed to connect common viral pathogens with several of the most significant clusters identified. After further analysis at a later stage, 16,951 TCR beta sequences were associated with HLA alleles at 0.05 false discovery rate.

The receptor was derived from a man aged 50-59 years in good health and CMV-seropositive. Sequenced material: PBMCs.

DNA of the CDR3: TGTGCCAGCAGTTACACAGGGGGAGGCAATCAGCCCCAGCATTTT. This translates into CASSYTGGGNQPQHF. This rearrangement joins TRBV28 to TRBJ1-5; TRBD1 aligns across 8 bases. V trimming: 4 bases; J trimming: 2 bases; junction bases outside the gene matches: 4. CDR1 MDHEN and CDR2 SYDVKM come from the germline V gene. There are 15 residues in the CDR3.